What follows are 18 T cell receptor beta chains derived from one specimen sequenced in a study of blood T cell repertoires in COVID-19. Measured with immunoSEQ multiplex PCR; TCRdb has only the in-frame clones, and not every one. Among approximately 77,000 clones listed, approximately 89% were seen once. What was sequenced was peripheral blood. These receptor sequences come from a woman older than 75 with acute or convalescent COVID-19.

V gene TRBV3-1 (or the pseudogene TRBV3-2) combines with J gene TRBJ1-1, with D possibly matching TRBD1 (6 bases). V shed 4 bases and J shed 2 bases, with 14 bases lying between them. CDR3 size: 15 residues. Germline V gene data show CDR1 as LGHDT and CDR2 as YNNKEL (reference sequence). The CDR3 reads CASSPIGRGNTEAFF. As DNA, the CDR3 is TGTGCCAGCAGCCCGATTGGCAGGGGCAACACTGAAGCTTTCTTT.

The rearrangement uses TRBV10-2 and TRBJ2-5; no clear D. Germline loops: CDR1 WSHSY, CDR2 SAAADI. Trimming cost V 1 base and J 4 bases, with 7 bases left between them. The CDR3 length is 13 residues. This CDR3 reads CASSEYLGETQYF. The CDR3 DNA is TGCGCCAGCAGTGAGTACCTCGGAGAGACCCAGTACTTC.

This clone was counted once. This same CDR3 is encoded by further DNA sequences in the sample. This chain uses TRBV18 with TRBJ1-5, with 9 bases aligning to TRBD1. This CDR3 region has 15 residues. Trimming took 6 bases from V and 7 from J; bases not matched to a gene: 10. Per the germline V gene, CDR1 is KGHSH and CDR2 is LQKENI. The CDR3 loop is CASSPGTGSSQPQHF. As DNA, the CDR3 is TGTGCCAGCTCCCCCGGGACAGGGTCGTCCCAGCCCCAGCATTTT.

The V call is TRBV25-1, the J call TRBJ1-1; D gene ambiguous. Trimming pared 6 bases from V and 1 base from J, leaving 15 bases between. The CDR3 runs to 15 residues. The germline V gene has CDR1 MGHDK and CDR2 SYGVNS. DNA for the CDR3: TGTGCCAGCAGCCCTCTTGGGCAGAAGAACACTGAAGCTTTCTTT. Translating gives CASSPLGQKNTEAFF.

The chain recombines TRBV14 with TRBJ2-7; 7 nucleotides line up with TRBD1. Germline V CDR1 and CDR2: SGHDN, FVKESK. The V and J ends lost 3 bases and 0 bases, in that order; junction bases with no gene match: 5. The CDR3 has 15 residues. CDR3 residues: CASSQSGTASYEQYF. CDR3 DNA: TGTGCCAGCAGCCAGTCCGGGACAGCCTCCTACGAGCAGTACTTC.

The chain combines TRBV7-2 with TRBJ2-7; 8 bases line up with TRBD1. The germline CDR1 and CDR2 sequences are SGHTA and FQGNSA. The CDR3 has 14 amino acids. The ends lost 2 bases at V and 6 bases at J; junction bases unmatched: 6. The CDR3 spells CASSLTYRGSEQYF. Here the CDR3 DNA reads TGTGCCAGCAGCTTAACATACAGGGGGAGCGAGCAGTACTTC.

The chain combines TRBV6-5 with TRBJ2-1, with 11 bases lining up with TRBD1. The CDR3 is 16 amino acids. J was trimmed by 6 bases and V by 4 bases; bases with no gene match: 8. Germline assignment: CDR1 MNHEY and CDR2 SVGAGI. This CDR3 reads CASSSSRGQGVNEQFF. CDR3 coding DNA: TGTGCCAGCAGTTCCTCACGGGGACAGGGGGTCAATGAGCAGTTCTTC.

This clone was observed a single time. The chain couples TRBV28 to TRBJ1-3; no clear D gene. Germline V gives CDR1 MDHEN, CDR2 SYDVKM. Trimming removed 3 bases at V and 4 bases at J, with 7 bases between. This CDR3 comprises 13 residues. This chain's CDR3 is CASSFRQGNTIYF. For the CDR3, the DNA is TGTGCCAGCAGTTTCAGGCAGGGAAACACCATATATTTT. Full variable domain (missing parts from reference TRBV28 and TRBJ1-3): DVKVTQSSRYLVKRTGEKVFLECVQDMDHENMFWYRQDPGLGLRLIYFSYDVKMKEKGDIPEGYSVSREKKERFSLILESASTNQTSMYLCASSFRQGNTIYFGEGSWLTVV.

The chain is built from TRBV7-2 and TRBJ1-1; 9 nucleotides agree with TRBD1. Germline V gives CDR1 SGHTA, CDR2 FQGNSA. The CDR3 has 14 amino acids. V was pared by 4 bases and J by 7 bases, with 7 bases of the junction left unmatched. This CDR3 is CASSSERDRDEAFF. As DNA, the CDR3 is TGTGCCAGCAGCTCCGAGAGGGACAGGGATGAAGCTTTCTTT.

This clone was observed a few times. The J gene is TRBJ1-2, the V gene TRBV5-8; D may be TRBD1 (5 bases). V dropped 4 bases and J dropped 6 bases, with 19 bases sitting between them. Germline CDR1 is SGHTS and CDR2 is YDEGEE. The CDR3 consists of 15 residues. The CDR3 DNA reads as TGTGCCAGCAGCATAACCCGGGGGGGATCCCATGGCTACACCTTC. Translating gives CASSITRGGSHGYTF.

This clone was detected only once. The rearrangement uses TRBV7-8 and TRBJ1-5; D gene ambiguous. This CDR3 contains 15 residues. V was trimmed by 1 base and J by 7 bases, leaving 14 bases between them. Germline V gene lookup returns CDR1 SGHVS and CDR2 FQNEAQ. CDR3: CASSLGGVRGQPQHF. For the CDR3, the DNA is TGTGCCAGCAGCTTAGGTGGGGTCCGAGGGCAGCCCCAGCATTTT.

The chain is built from TRBV9 and TRBJ2-3, with 8 positions matching TRBD2. This CDR3 is 17 amino acids long. The germline CDR1 and CDR2 sequences are SGDLS and YYNGEE. With 0 bases clipped from V and 2 bases from J, the junction kept 8 bases outside the gene matches. The DNA of the CDR3 is TGTGCCAGCAGCGTAGGGCCAGCGGGAGTTTTCACAGATACGCAGTATTTT. It codes for CASSVGPAGVFTDTQYF. The whole variable domain, filled in from reference TRBV9 and TRBJ2-3, reads DSGVTQTPKHLITATGQRVTLRCSPRSGDLSVYWYQQSLDQGLQFLIQYYNGEERAKGNILERFSAQQFPDLHSELNLSSLELGDSALYFCASSVGPAGVFTDTQYFGPGTRLTVL.

The chain recombines TRBV19 with TRBJ1-1; no definite D call. Per germline, CDR1 LNHDA and CDR2 SQIVND (reference sequence). The V and J ends lost 6 bases and 0 bases respectively, with 8 bases between them. The CDR3 covers 13 residues. CDR3 DNA: TGTGCCAGTAGCCCTCCCGTGAACACTGAAGCTTTCTTT. Translation gives CASSPPVNTEAFF.

The J gene is TRBJ1-3, the V gene TRBV5-1, with D unresolved. Between the trimmed V and J ends, which lost 0 bases and 4 bases, there was a span of 8 bases. Germline V gives CDR1 SGHRS, CDR2 YFSETQ. This CDR3 is built from 14 residues. Here the CDR3 reads CASSLGEHGNTIYF. The CDR3 DNA reads TGCGCCAGCAGCTTGGGTGAGCACGGAAACACCATATATTTT.

This sequence joins TRBV3-1 (or the pseudogene TRBV3-2) and TRBJ2-1; 7 bases line up with TRBD2. With V trimmed by 5 bases and J by 7 bases, 11 bases remained unmatched. Looked up from germline, CDR1 is LGHDT and CDR2 is YNNKEL (reference sequence). The CDR3 loop spans 15 amino acids. This chain's CDR3 is CASSARSGTTNEQFF. The CDR3 DNA sequence: TGTGCCAGCAGCGCTAGATCCGGGACTACGAATGAGCAGTTCTTC.

This clone was detected once. J is TRBJ2-3 and V is TRBV18; 7 bases match TRBD1. CDR3 length: 14 residues. Germline lookup yields CDR1 KGHSH and CDR2 LQKENI. Trimming took 7 bases from V and 0 from J; bases not matched to a gene: 4. In nucleotides, the CDR3 is TGTGCCAGCTGCACACAGGGGAGCACAGATACGCAGTATTTT. It yields the protein CASCTQGSTDTQYF.

This clone was observed a single time. The V gene is TRBV1, the J gene TRBJ2-1; no check of the table's D call, TRBD2, against the DNA was made. TRBV1 is shown as a pseudogene. The CDR3 has 16 residues. CDR3 DNA sequence: TGCACCAGCAGCCAAGAAGGCCTAGCGGGGTACAATGAGCAGTTCTTC. Amino acid sequence: CTSSQEGLAGYNEQFF.

The chain links TRBV19 to TRBJ2-1, with D unclear. The germline V gene has CDR1 LNHDA and CDR2 SQIVND (reference sequence). Trimming removed 9 bases from V and 0 bases from J, with 12 bases in between. The CDR3 covers 14 residues. The CDR3 spells CASTRVGSYNEQFF. The CDR3 coding sequence is TGTGCCAGCACCCGCGTCGGCTCCTACAATGAGCAGTTCTTC.